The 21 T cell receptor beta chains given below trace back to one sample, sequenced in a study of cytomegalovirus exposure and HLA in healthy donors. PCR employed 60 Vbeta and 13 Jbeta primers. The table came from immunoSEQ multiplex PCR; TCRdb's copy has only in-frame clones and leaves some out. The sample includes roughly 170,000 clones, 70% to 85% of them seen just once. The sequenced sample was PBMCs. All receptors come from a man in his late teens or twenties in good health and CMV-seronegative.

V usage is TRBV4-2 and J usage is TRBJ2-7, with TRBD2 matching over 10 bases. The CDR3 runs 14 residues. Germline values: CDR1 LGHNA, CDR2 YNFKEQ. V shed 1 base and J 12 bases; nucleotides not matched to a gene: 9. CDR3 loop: CASSQVSSGSTLYF. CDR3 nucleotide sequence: TGTGCCAGCAGCCAAGTATCTAGCGGGAGCACACTGTACTTC.

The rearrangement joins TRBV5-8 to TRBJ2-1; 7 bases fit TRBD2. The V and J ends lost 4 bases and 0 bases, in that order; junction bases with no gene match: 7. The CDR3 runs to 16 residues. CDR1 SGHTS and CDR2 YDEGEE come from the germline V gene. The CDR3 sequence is CASSRWGGSSYNEQFF. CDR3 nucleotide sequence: TGTGCCAGCAGCCGGTGGGGGGGAAGCTCCTACAATGAGCAGTTCTTC.

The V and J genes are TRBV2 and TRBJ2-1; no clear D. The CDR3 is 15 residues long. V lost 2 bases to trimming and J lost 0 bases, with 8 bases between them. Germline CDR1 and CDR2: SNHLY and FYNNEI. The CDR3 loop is CASSEPGASYNEQFF. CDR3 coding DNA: TGTGCCAGCAGTGAACCGGGTGCCTCCTACAATGAGCAGTTCTTC. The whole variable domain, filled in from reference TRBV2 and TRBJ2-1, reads EPEVTQTPSHQVTQMGQEVILRCVPISNHLYFYWYRQILGQKVEFLVSFYNNEISEKSEIFDDQFSVERPDGSNFTLKIRSTKLEDSAMYFCASSEPGASYNEQFFGPGTRLTVL.

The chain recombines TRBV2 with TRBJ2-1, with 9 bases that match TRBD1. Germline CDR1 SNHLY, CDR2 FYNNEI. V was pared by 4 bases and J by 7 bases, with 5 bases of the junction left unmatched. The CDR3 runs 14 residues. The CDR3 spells CASSGGQGLNEQFF. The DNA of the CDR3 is TGTGCCAGCAGTGGGGGACAGGGCCTTAATGAGCAGTTCTTC.

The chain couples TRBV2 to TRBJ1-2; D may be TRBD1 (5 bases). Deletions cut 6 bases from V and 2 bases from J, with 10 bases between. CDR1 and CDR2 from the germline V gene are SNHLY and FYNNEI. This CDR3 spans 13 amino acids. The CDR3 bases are TGTGCCAGCAGAGCGGGACCAAACTATGGCTACACCTTC. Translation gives CASRAGPNYGYTF.

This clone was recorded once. CDR3 protein: CASSSEGDTQYF. The CDR3 DNA follows: TGTGCCAGCAGCTCGGAGGGCGATACGCAGTATTTT. The V and J genes are TRBV9 and TRBJ2-3; a weak D match, TRBD2 (6 bases). The germline V gene has CDR1 SGDLS and CDR2 YYNGEE. The V gene lost 4 bases and the J gene lost 6 bases, with 9 bases spanning the gap. The CDR3 contains 12 residues.

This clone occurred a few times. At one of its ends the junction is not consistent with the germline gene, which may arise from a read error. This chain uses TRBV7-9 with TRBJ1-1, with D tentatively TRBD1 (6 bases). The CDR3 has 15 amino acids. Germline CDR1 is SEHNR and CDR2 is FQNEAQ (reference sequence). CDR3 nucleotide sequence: TGTTCCAGCAGCCCCAAAAGGACAGACGACACTGAAGCTTTCTTT. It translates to CSSSPKRTDDTEAFF. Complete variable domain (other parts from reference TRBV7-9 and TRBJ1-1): DTGVSQNPRHKITKRGQNVTFRCDPISEHNRLYWYRQTLGQGPEFLTYFQNEAQLEKSRLLSDRFSAERPKGSFSTLEIQRTEQGDSAMYLCSSSPKRTDDTEAFFGQGTRLTVV.

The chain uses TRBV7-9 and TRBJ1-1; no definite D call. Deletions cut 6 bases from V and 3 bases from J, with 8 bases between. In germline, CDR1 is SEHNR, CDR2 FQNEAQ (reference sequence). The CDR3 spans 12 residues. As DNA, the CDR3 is TGTGCCAGCAGTGAGGTTTACACTGAAGCTTTCTTT. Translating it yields CASSEVYTEAFF.

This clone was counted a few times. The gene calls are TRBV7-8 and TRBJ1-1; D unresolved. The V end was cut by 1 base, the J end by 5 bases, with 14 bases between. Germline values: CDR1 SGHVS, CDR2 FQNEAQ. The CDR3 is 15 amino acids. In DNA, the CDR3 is TGTGCCAGCAGCTTAGTTTTCGGAGGCGATACTGAAGCTTTCTTT. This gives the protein CASSLVFGGDTEAFF.

This chain's CDR3 is CASSSRRVPNYGYTF. DNA for the CDR3: TGTGCCAGCAGTTCCCGCAGGGTACCTAACTATGGCTACACCTTC. The chain combines TRBV7-9 with TRBJ1-2; perhaps TRBD1 as D (5 bases). The CDR3 runs to 15 residues. CDR1 and CDR2 from the germline V gene are SEHNR and FQNEAQ (reference sequence). Trimming removed 6 bases from V and 0 bases from J, with 14 bases in between. Based on the CDR3 plus reference TRBV7-9 and TRBJ1-2, the full variable domain is DTGVSQNPRHKITKRGQNVTFRCDPISEHNRLYWYRQTLGQGPEFLTYFQNEAQLEKSRLLSDRFSAERPKGSFSTLEIQRTEQGDSAMYLCASSSRRVPNYGYTFGSGTRLTVV.

The CDR3 coding sequence is TGTGCCAGCAGCTCGAGGGTGCAACGGGACAGGGAAGGTCATGAGCAGTTCTTC. Translation gives CASSSRVQRDREGHEQFF. This chain joins TRBV7-9 and TRBJ2-1; 9 positions agree with TRBD1. The CDR3 has 18 residues. Germline V lookup: CDR1 SEHNR, CDR2 FQNEAQ (reference sequence). Germline trimming cut 4 bases from V and 8 bases from J; bases unmatched to any gene: 18.

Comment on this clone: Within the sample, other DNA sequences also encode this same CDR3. The CDR3 coding sequence is TGTGCCAGCAGTGACCAGACAGATACGCAGTATTTT. As protein: CASSDQTDTQYF. J is TRBJ2-3 and V is TRBV6-4; D gene unclear. This CDR3 contains 12 residues. Germline V gene lookup returns CDR1 MRHNA and CDR2 SNTAGT. The V end was cut by 2 bases, the J end by 3 bases, with 3 bases between.

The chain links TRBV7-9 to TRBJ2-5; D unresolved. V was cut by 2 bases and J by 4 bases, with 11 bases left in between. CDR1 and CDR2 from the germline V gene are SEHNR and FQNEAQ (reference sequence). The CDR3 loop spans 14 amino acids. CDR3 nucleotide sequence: TGTGCCAGCAGCTTACAGCGAGAGCGAGAGACCCAGTACTTC. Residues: CASSLQRERETQYF.

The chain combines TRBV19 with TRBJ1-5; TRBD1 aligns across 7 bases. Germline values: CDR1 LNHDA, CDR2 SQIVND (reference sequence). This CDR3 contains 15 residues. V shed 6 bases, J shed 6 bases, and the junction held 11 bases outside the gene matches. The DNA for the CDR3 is TGTGCCAGTAGCCCTGGTCTGGCAGGGGGTCAGCCCCAGCATTTT. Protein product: CASSPGLAGGQPQHF.

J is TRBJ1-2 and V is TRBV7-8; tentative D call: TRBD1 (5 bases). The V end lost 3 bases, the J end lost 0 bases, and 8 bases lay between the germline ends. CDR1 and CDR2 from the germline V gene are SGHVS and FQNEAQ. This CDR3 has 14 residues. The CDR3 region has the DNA TGTGCCAGCAGCTTGACAGAATCTAACTATGGCTACACCTTC. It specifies CASSLTESNYGYTF.

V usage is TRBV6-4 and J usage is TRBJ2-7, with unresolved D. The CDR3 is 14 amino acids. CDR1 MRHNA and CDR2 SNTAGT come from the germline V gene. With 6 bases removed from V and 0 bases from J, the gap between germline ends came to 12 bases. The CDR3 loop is CASSVDKNSYEQYF. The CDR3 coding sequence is TGTGCCAGCAGCGTAGACAAAAACTCCTACGAGCAGTACTTC.

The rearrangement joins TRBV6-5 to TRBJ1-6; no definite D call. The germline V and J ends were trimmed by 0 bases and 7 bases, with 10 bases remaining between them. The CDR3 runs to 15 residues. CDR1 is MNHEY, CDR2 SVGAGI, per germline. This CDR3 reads CASSYSAPRNSPLHF. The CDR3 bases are TGTGCCAGCAGTTACTCAGCACCTCGAAATTCACCCCTCCACTTT.

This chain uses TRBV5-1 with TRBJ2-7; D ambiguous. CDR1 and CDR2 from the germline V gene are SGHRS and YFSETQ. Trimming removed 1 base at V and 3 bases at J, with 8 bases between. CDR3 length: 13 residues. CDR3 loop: CASSLTENYEQYF. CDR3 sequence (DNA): TGCGCCAGCAGCTTGACAGAAAACTACGAGCAGTACTTC. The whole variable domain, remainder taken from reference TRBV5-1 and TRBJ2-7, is KAGVTQTPRYLIKTRGQQVTLSCSPISGHRSVSWYQQTPGQGLQFLFEYFSETQRNKGNFPGRFSGRQFSNSRSEMNVSTLELGDSALYLCASSLTENYEQYFGPGTRLTVT.

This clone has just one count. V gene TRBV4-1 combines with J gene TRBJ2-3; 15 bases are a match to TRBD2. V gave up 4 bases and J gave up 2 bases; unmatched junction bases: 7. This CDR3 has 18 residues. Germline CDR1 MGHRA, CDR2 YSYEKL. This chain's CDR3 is CASSRPGLAGGPTDTQYF. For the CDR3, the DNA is TGCGCCAGCAGCCGGCCGGGACTAGCGGGGGGCCCCACAGATACGCAGTATTTT.

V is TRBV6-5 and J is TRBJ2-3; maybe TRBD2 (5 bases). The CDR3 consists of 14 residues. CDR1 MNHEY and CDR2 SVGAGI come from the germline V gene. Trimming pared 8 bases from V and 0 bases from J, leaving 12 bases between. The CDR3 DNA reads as TGTGCCAGCGGGGTAAGGAGGAGCACAGATACGCAGTATTTT. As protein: CASGVRRSTDTQYF.

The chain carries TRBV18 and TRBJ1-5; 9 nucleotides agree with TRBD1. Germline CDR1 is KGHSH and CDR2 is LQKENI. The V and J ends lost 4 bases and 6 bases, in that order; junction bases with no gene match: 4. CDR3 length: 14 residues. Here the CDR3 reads CASSQGTGPQPQHF. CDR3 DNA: TGTGCCAGCTCACAAGGGACAGGGCCTCAGCCCCAGCATTTT.